These T cell receptor beta chains were read from a single sample in a study of neurological immune-mediated disorders. TCRdb re-analysed the 5' RACE reads in MiXCR, keeping a single row per CDR3 protein. The sample consists of just over 50,000 distinct CDR3 sequences, around 3.4% of them appearing once. The sample taken for sequencing was PBMCs. The receptors were sampled from a middle-aged man with multiple sclerosis. CDR3s include the opening cysteine and the closing phenylalanine or tryptophan. D genes are given only for firm matches. Clone size is stated in some rows and not others, as once, few, many or a class when expanded.

v_call	d_call	j_call	clone_size	cdr3_aa	cdr3_nt
TRBV5-1	NA	TRBJ2-1	many	CASSLQGGNEQFF	TGCGCCAGCAGCTTGCAGGGAGGCAATGAGCAGTTCTTC
TRBV20-1	TRBD1	TRBJ1-4	many	CSARASGTGYEKLFF	TGCAGTGCTAGAGCATCCGGGACAGGGTATGAAAAACTGTTTTTT
TRBV12-3/TRBV12-4	NA	TRBJ1-4	many	CASSLSVDLGEKLFF	TGTGCCAGCAGTTTAAGTGTCGATTTGGGTGAAAAACTGTTTTTT
TRBV7-6	NA	TRBJ2-2	many	CASSSLSVPGELFF	TGTGCCAGCAGCTCCCTTTCGGTCCCCGGGGAGCTGTTTTTT
TRBV12-2	NA	TRBJ1-1	NA	CASRLYEGGGLNTEAFF	TGTGCAAGTCGCTTATACGAGGGCGGTGGTTTGAACACTGAAGCTTTCTTT
TRBV3-1	NA	TRBJ2-5	many	CASSQDPGQETQYF	TGTGCCAGCAGCCAAGATCCCGGGCAAGAGACCCAGTACTTC
TRBV12-3/TRBV12-4	NA	TRBJ1-2	many	CASSLNQAYGYTF	TGTGCCAGCAGTTTAAACCAGGCCTATGGCTACACCTTC
TRBV7-8	NA	TRBJ1-5	many	CASSSTTGWSNQPQNF	TGTGCCAGCAGCTCGACGACAGGCTGGAGCAATCAGCCCCAGAATTTT
TRBV6-6	NA	TRBJ1-5	many	CASSSPEGQPQHF	TGTGCCAGCAGTTCCCCGGAAGGGCAGCCCCAGCATTTT
TRBV5-1	TRBD1	TRBJ2-2	many	CASSFGTGYNTGELFF	TGCGCCAGCAGCTTCGGGACAGGGTACAACACCGGGGAGCTGTTTTTT
TRBV9	TRBD1	TRBJ1-2	many	CASGARGNYGYTF	TGTGCCAGCGGTGCCAGGGGGAACTATGGCTACACCTTC
TRBV3-1	NA	TRBJ1-1	many	CASSQDSRGNSEAFF	TGTGCCAGCAGCCAAGACAGTCGGGGAAATAGTGAAGCTTTCTTT
TRBV4-1	NA	TRBJ2-1	NA	CASSQDVGAYNEQFF	TGCGCCAGCAGCCAAGATGTAGGGGCGTACAATGAGCAGTTCTTC
TRBV19	NA	TRBJ2-1	NA	CASRKDRSSYNEQFF	TGTGCCAGTAGAAAAGATAGGAGCTCCTACAATGAGCAGTTCTTC
TRBV20-1	NA	TRBJ1-5	many	CSARDARVGNQPQHF	TGCAGTGCTAGAGATGCGCGGGTCGGCAATCAGCCCCAGCATTTT
TRBV10-3	TRBD1	TRBJ1-2	few	CAIRESGTGAGGYTF	TGTGCCATCAGGGAGAGTGGGACAGGGGCTGGTGGCTACACCTTC
TRBV12-3/TRBV12-4	TRBD2	TRBJ2-1	many	CASSLSLAGVYNEQFF	TGTGCCAGCAGTTTATCCCTAGCGGGTGTCTACAATGAGCAGTTCTTC
TRBV5-6	NA	TRBJ2-5	few	CASSFGQWETQYF	TGTGCCAGCAGCTTTGGACAGTGGGAGACCCAGTACTTC
TRBV20-1	TRBD1	TRBJ1-5	NA	CSASDRGRNQPQNF	TGCAGTGCGTCCGACAGGGGACGCAATCAGCCCCAGAATTTT
TRBV27	NA	TRBJ2-2	many	CASSQQGSGTGELFF	TGTGCCAGCAGTCAACAGGGTAGCGGTACCGGGGAGCTGTTTTTT
TRBV2	TRBD2	TRBJ2-3	many	CASSGTSGAHTDTQYF	TGTGCCAGCAGTGGTACTAGCGGGGCCCACACAGATACGCAGTATTTT
TRBV7-2	TRBD1	TRBJ2-7	many	CASSPDRGAYEQYF	TGTGCCAGCAGCCCGGACAGGGGAGCCTACGAGCAGTACTTC
TRBV30	TRBD1	TRBJ2-1	NA	CAWSVGTATYNEQFF	TGTGCCTGGAGTGTCGGGACAGCCACCTACAATGAGCAGTTCTTC
TRBV29-1	NA	TRBJ2-6	many	CSVPLQGDTGANVLTF	TGCAGCGTTCCGCTCCAAGGGGACACTGGGGCCAACGTCCTGACTTTC
TRBV5-6	NA	TRBJ1-1	many	CASSQDETEAFF	TGTGCCAGCAGCCAGGACGAGACTGAAGCTTTCTTT
TRBV7-9	NA	TRBJ1-1	NA	CASSPRPDTEAFF	TGTGCCAGCAGCCCCCGGCCAGACACTGAAGCTTTCTTT
TRBV5-1	TRBD2	TRBJ2-1	many	CASSFILMAGDLEQFF	TGCGCCAGCAGCTTTATCTTGATGGCGGGGGATTTGGAGCAGTTCTTC
TRBV7-9	NA	TRBJ2-7	many	CASSSEWGEQYF	TGTGCCAGCAGCTCGGAGTGGGGCGAGCAGTACTTC
TRBV6-5	TRBD1	TRBJ1-6	many	CASRLGGFNSPLHF	TGTGCCAGCAGGCTAGGGGGCTTCAATTCACCCCTCCACTTT
TRBV12-3/TRBV12-4	NA	TRBJ2-2	many	CASSLWLPGGVGELFF	TGTGCCAGCAGTTTGTGGTTACCGGGGGGCGTCGGGGAGCTGTTTTTT